Listed below are T cell receptor beta chains from one sample, sequenced in a study of cytomegalovirus exposure and HLA in healthy donors. Libraries were prepared by immunoSEQ multiplex PCR; TCRdb keeps only in-frame clonotypes and omits some of them. The table lists approximately 110,000 clones, 75% to 85% of them singletons, with around 3.6% in the top ten. Sequencing was done on a sample of PBMCs. These TCRs come from a man aged 35 to 55 in good health and CMV-seronegative. CDR3s include the opening cysteine and the closing phenylalanine or tryptophan. Each record gives: CDR3 protein, CDR3 DNA, V gene, D gene, J gene, CDR3 length, clone size. D genes are given only for firm matches. Rows give clone size only sometimes, using once, few, many, or a class for an expanded clone.

CDR3: CASSDGTDYEQYF
DNA: TGTGCCAGCAGTGATGGGACAGATTACGAGCAGTACTTC
V: TRBV6-1
D: TRBD1
J: TRBJ2-7
length: 13
size: NA

CDR3: CASSPQGDSNSPLHF
DNA: TGTGCCAGCAGCCCTCAGGGGGACAGTAATTCACCCCTCCACTTT
V: TRBV7-9
D: TRBD1
J: TRBJ1-6
length: 15
size: NA

CDR3: CATRTSDGTDTQYF
DNA: TGCGCCACCAGGACTAGCGATGGCACAGATACGCAGTATTTT
V: TRBV10-2
D: TRBD2
J: TRBJ2-3
length: 14
size: NA

CDR3: CASSFAGPFYEQYF
DNA: TGTGCCAGCAGCTTCGCGGGACCCTTCTACGAGCAGTACTTC
V: TRBV7-2
D: NA
J: TRBJ2-7
length: 14
size: NA

CDR3: CASSYKSAYNEQFF
DNA: TGTGCCAGCAGTTACAAAAGCGCCTACAATGAGCAGTTCTTC
V: TRBV6-5
D: NA
J: TRBJ2-1
length: 14
size: NA

CDR3: CASSSGLAGGGDTQYF
DNA: TGTGCCAGCAGCTCGGGACTAGCGGGGGGGGGAGATACGCAGTATTTT
V: TRBV5-4
D: TRBD2
J: TRBJ2-3
length: 16
size: NA

CDR3: CASSRSPLGNTIYF
DNA: TGTGCCAGCAGCCGTTCCCCCCTGGGAAACACCATATATTTT
V: TRBV9
D: NA
J: TRBJ1-3
length: 14
size: NA

CDR3: CASNSQGADQPQHF
DNA: TGTGCCAGCAACTCACAGGGGGCAGATCAGCCCCAGCATTTT
V: TRBV27
D: TRBD1
J: TRBJ1-5
length: 14
size: NA

CDR3: CASSLLFTGAAYEQYF
DNA: TGTGCCAGCAGCTTGCTTTTTACAGGGGCAGCCTACGAGCAGTACTTC
V: TRBV5-5
D: TRBD1
J: TRBJ2-7
length: 16
size: few

CDR3: CASSLAATGPPRGEQFF
DNA: TGTGCCAGCAGCTTAGCTGCGACGGGCCCGCCACGAGGGGAGCAGTTCTTC
V: TRBV7-2
D: NA
J: TRBJ2-1
length: 17
size: few

CDR3: CASSEQGIGNSPLHF
DNA: TGCGCCAGCAGCGAACAGGGGATCGGCAATTCACCCCTCCACTTT
V: TRBV4-3
D: TRBD1
J: TRBJ1-6
length: 15
size: NA

CDR3: CASSHFLSGGAADTQYF
DNA: TGTGCCAGCAGCCACTTCCTTAGCGGGGGGGCGGCAGATACGCAGTATTTT
V: TRBV7-6
D: TRBD2
J: TRBJ2-3
length: 17
size: NA

CDR3: CASSFIPTTTFQETQYF
DNA: TGTGCCAGCAGCTTTATTCCGACGACTACTTTCCAAGAGACCCAGTACTTC
V: TRBV5-6
D: NA
J: TRBJ2-5
length: 17
size: NA

CDR3: CASSLLSSRGGFSYNEQFF
DNA: TGTGCCAGCAGCCTCCTCTCGAGTCGGGGGGGGTTCTCCTACAATGAGCAGTTCTTC
V: TRBV11-2
D: TRBD2
J: TRBJ2-1
length: 19
size: NA

CDR3: CASSRDRGSTDTQYF
DNA: TGCGCCAGCTCCCGGGACAGGGGGAGCACAGATACGCAGTATTTT
V: TRBV5-1
D: TRBD1
J: TRBJ2-3
length: 15
size: NA

CDR3: CATLSNANTGELFF
DNA: TGTGCCACTCTTAGCAACGCGAACACCGGGGAGCTGTTTTTT
V: TRBV10-3
D: NA
J: TRBJ2-2
length: 14
size: NA

CDR3: CASSLNPNRGPNTGELFF
DNA: TGTGCCAGTAGTTTGAATCCCAACAGGGGGCCGAACACCGGGGAGCTGTTTTTT
V: TRBV19
D: TRBD1
J: TRBJ2-2
length: 18
size: few

CDR3: CAWRGDQETQYF
DNA: TGTGCCTGGAGAGGGGACCAAGAGACCCAGTACTTC
V: TRBV30
D: NA
J: TRBJ2-5
length: 12
size: NA

CDR3: CASSEGGTGFYEQYF
DNA: TGTGCCAGCAGCGAGGGCGGGACAGGGTTCTACGAGCAGTACTTC
V: TRBV9
D: TRBD1
J: TRBJ2-7
length: 15
size: NA

CDR3: CASSRGGVAEAFF
DNA: TGTGCCAGCAGCCGGGGCGGGGTAGCCGAAGCTTTCTTT
V: TRBV5-6
D: NA
J: TRBJ1-1
length: 13
size: few

CDR3: CASSPTRNGKDTEAFF
DNA: TGTGCCAGCAGCCCAACCCGGAACGGGAAGGACACTGAAGCTTTCTTT
V: TRBV7-9
D: NA
J: TRBJ1-1
length: 16
size: NA

CDR3: CATGDTGTGIYEQYF
DNA: TGTGCCACCGGAGATACCGGGACAGGGATCTACGAGCAGTACTTC
V: TRBV15
D: TRBD1
J: TRBJ2-7
length: 15
size: NA

CDR3: CASSAAGRQPQHF
DNA: TGTGCCAGCAGCGCGGCAGGGAGGCAGCCCCAGCATTTT
V: TRBV5-8
D: NA
J: TRBJ1-5
length: 13
size: few

CDR3: CSCRGNGNTIYF
DNA: TGCAGCTGCCGGGGTAATGGAAACACCATATATTTT
V: TRBV29-1
D: NA
J: TRBJ1-3
length: 12
size: NA

CDR3: CASSQGTHEQYF
DNA: TGTGCCAGCAGCCAGGGTACCCACGAGCAGTACTTC
V: TRBV6-5
D: NA
J: TRBJ2-7
length: 12
size: NA

CDR3: CASGGANSGNTIYF
DNA: TGTGCCAGCGGGGGGGCCAACTCTGGAAACACCATATATTTT
V: TRBV21-1
D: NA
J: TRBJ1-3
length: 14
size: NA

CDR3: CASSYGSLTEGALHF
DNA: TGTGCCAGCAGCTATGGTTCCCTAACAGAGGGGGCCCTCCACTTT
V: TRBV7-2
D: NA
J: TRBJ1-6
length: 15
size: NA

CDR3: CASSTPTGTARTFF
DNA: TGTGCCAGCAGTACACCTACCGGGACAGCGAGGACTTTCTTT
V: TRBV28
D: TRBD1
J: TRBJ1-1
length: 14
size: NA

CDR3: CASSFGRSTEAFF
DNA: TGTGCCAGCAGTTTTGGTCGGAGCACTGAAGCTTTCTTT
V: TRBV27
D: NA
J: TRBJ1-1
length: 13
size: NA

CDR3: CASRKRGLQETQYF
DNA: TGTGCCAGCAGGAAGCGAGGGCTACAAGAGACCCAGTACTTC
V: TRBV6-1
D: NA
J: TRBJ2-5
length: 14
size: NA